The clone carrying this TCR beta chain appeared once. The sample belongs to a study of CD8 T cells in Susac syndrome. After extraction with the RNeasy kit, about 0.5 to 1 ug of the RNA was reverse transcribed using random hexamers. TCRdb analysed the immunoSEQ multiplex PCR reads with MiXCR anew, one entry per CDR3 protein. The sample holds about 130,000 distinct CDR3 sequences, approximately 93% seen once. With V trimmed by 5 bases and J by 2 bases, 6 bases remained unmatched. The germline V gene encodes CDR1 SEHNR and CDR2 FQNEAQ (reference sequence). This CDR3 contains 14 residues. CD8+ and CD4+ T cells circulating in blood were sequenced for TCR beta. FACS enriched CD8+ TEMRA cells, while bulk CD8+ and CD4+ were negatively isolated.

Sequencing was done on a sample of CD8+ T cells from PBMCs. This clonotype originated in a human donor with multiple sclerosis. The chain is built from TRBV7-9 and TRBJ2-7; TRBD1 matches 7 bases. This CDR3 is CASSRVGGPYEQYF. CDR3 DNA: TGTGCCAGCAGCCGGGTAGGGGGCCCCTACGAGCAGTACTTC.